Described below is a single T cell receptor beta chain sequence and its context. This clone's antigen is unknown. The sample holds no much larger clone one base away, and base qualities are not on file. Systemically healthy Caucasian individuals from Russia, 39 in total and aged roughly 6 to 95 years, were included as donors. Around 10 milliliters of peripheral blood were drawn from each donor into EDTA-treated Vacutainer tubes. Ficoll-Paque density-gradient centrifugation was used to isolate PBMCs, with at least 6.5 million per sample. Trizol reagent was used to extract total RNA from the PBMCs, yielding at least 5.5 micrograms per sample. For every donor, an aliquot of PBMCs went through flow cytometry to measure the percentages of naive CD45RAhigh/CD27high T cells. This entry belongs to a study of blood T cells in healthy people across ages (dated by TCRdb to about 2015). Notes on the research overall: In model experiments, template switching captured about one uniquely barcoded TCR beta cDNA molecule for every two T cells. To avoid experimental bias, donors of different ages were spread randomly across the sequencing lanes. Donors were grouped into four age groups: young (average 16 years), middle-aged (39), aged (around 56) and long-lived (just over 80). Two additional independent replicas of 1 million unique cDNA reads from the same blood draw were analyzed for two donors (one aged 18 to 30 and one aged 80 or older). The study measured age-related changes in TCR beta repertoire diversity using deep sequencing normalized with unique cDNA molecular identifiers.

Library generation was performed with 5' RACE. A second 7 to 11 cycle PCR used a sample-barcoded 5' primer and a J-beta primer mix. Each TCR beta cDNA molecule received a unique molecular identifier from a template-switch 5' adaptor carrying 12 random nucleotides. Each sample yielded at least 3 million CDR3-containing paired-end reads. First-strand cDNA was synthesized from all RNA with the Mint cDNA synthesis kit, primed by a TRBC-specific oligonucleotide. All cDNA was treated with uracil-DNA glycosylase and then went through a first 18-cycle PCR with the universal primers M1SS and BC2_uni_R. The authors' pipeline ran thus. Each sample was normalized by randomly selecting 1 million high-quality reads, each carrying a distinct molecular identifier. Instead of being binned into consensus sequences, reads with shared molecular identifiers were discarded. MiTCR, run with a Q25 quality threshold and the strictest error-elimination algorithm, handled CDR3 identification, clonotype clustering and error correction. A nonparametric unseen species model with Euler transformation was used to estimate a lower bound on total TCR beta diversity. TCRdb redid the processing of the public reads, applying fastp at Q25 and MiXCR, and retained in-frame beta chains. When rows share a CDR3 protein, they turn into one entry using the most common DNA and genes. These V and J calls derive from TCRdb rather than the authors' analysis. The sample profile shows 1.5 million to 2 million distinct CDR3 sequences; more than 35% of them were found once. The leading ten clones occupy more than 20% of the sample.

General findings and caveats noted by the study authors: Donor CMV infection status was unknown, potentially confounding age-related changes in expanded clonotypes. Compared with the aged group, the long-lived group had more naive CD4+ T cells, fewer expanded clones and increased TCR diversity, a pattern suggesting age selection. As age increased, observed TCR beta diversity per million T cells dropped in a roughly linear way, and a significant reduction was already evident by age 40. There was a strong correlation between observed TCR beta diversity and the percentage of naive T cells measured by flow cytometry. Since profiling was done on bulk unsorted PBMCs, naive and antigen-experienced compartments could not be conclusively compared. Estimates of total diversity from one million sequenced T cells were regarded as lower bounds and underestimates.

V is cut by 0 bases and J by 7 bases, and the space between the germline ends is 18 bases. Via the germline V gene (reference sequence), CDR1 is SEHNR and CDR2 FQNEAQ. Reading from cysteine to phenylalanine, the CDR3 counts 16 amino acids. The read is trimmed to its CDR3 DNA, 48 bases read in frame from base 1. The V and J segments used are TRBV7-9 and TRBJ1-2; TRBD1 is a possible D gene, resting on 5 matching bases. Sequences were obtained from blood. This TCR came from a human donor in good health. The DNA is TGTGCCAGCAGCTTAGCGATGGGCAGGGTTTGGCGTGGCTACACCTTC. Its protein reads: CASSLAMGRVWRGYTF. Beyond the CDR3, the reference TRBV7-9 and TRBJ1-2 genes provide the residues; the full variable domain reads: DTGVSQNPRHKITKRGQNVTFRCDPISEHNRLYWYRQTLGQGPEFLTYFQNEAQLEKSRLLSDRFSAERPKGSFSTLEIQRTEQGDSAMYLCASSLAMGRVWRGYTFGSGTRLTVV.